Listed here are 16 T cell receptor beta chains from one sample, sequenced in a study of T cell responses to AZD1222 COVID-19 vaccine. Only in-frame clones appear in the TCRdb table, and some are missing; sequencing was by immunoSEQ multiplex PCR. The sample has 200,000 or so clones, roughly 92% seen once; the top ten hold more than 9%. Here the sequenced sample was peripheral blood, taken on day 0 of AZD1222 vaccination. Source of these receptors: an adult in good health.

The chain has TRBV27 and TRBJ1-1; D is possibly TRBD1 (5 bases). The V and J ends lost 3 bases and 5 bases respectively, with 13 bases between them. This CDR3 comprises 14 residues. Per the germline V gene, CDR1 is MNHEY and CDR2 is SMNVEV (reference sequence). CDR3 loop: CASSFWGRGTEAFF. CDR3 nucleotides: TGTGCCAGCAGTTTCTGGGGCAGAGGGACTGAAGCTTTCTTT.

J is TRBJ2-7 and V is TRBV19, with 10 bases that match TRBD1. After removal of 5 bases from V and 2 bases from J, the junction contained 6 bases not matched to a gene. The germline CDR1 and CDR2 sequences are LNHDA and SQIVND (reference sequence). The CDR3 is 15 residues long. In nucleotides, the CDR3 is TGTGCCAGTAGTTGGGGACAGGGGATTCCCTACGAGCAGTACTTC. It codes for CASSWGQGIPYEQYF.

The CDR3 sequence: CATSIGDWNTEAFF. CDR3 bases: TGTGCCACCAGCATAGGTGACTGGAACACTGAAGCTTTCTTT. The chain links TRBV15 to TRBJ1-1, with D uncertain. From germline, CDR1 is LNHNV and CDR2 YYDKDF (reference sequence). V dropped 4 bases and J dropped 1 base, with 10 bases sitting between them. This CDR3 is built from 14 residues. Drawing the rest from reference TRBV15 and TRBJ1-1, the complete variable domain is DAMVIQNPRYQVTQFGKPVTLSCSQTLNHNVMYWYQQKSSQAPKLLFHYYDKDFNNEADTPDNFQSRRPNTSFCFLDIRSPGLGDTAMYLCATSIGDWNTEAFFGQGTRLTVV.

The chain recombines TRBV2 with TRBJ1-1; 7 bases are a match to TRBD1. CDR1 and CDR2 from the germline V gene are SNHLY and FYNNEI. The CDR3 sequence is 13 residues long. V lost 6 bases to trimming and J lost 4 bases; unmatched junction nucleotides: 5. In DNA form, the CDR3 reads TGTGCCAGCAGCGCAGGGGGGGCCACTGAAGCTTTCTTT. This encodes CASSAGGATEAFF.

V and J are TRBV24-1 and TRBJ2-1; D not resolved. The CDR3 is made up of 12 amino acids. V shed 1 base and J shed 6 bases, with 3 bases lying between them. Germline CDR1 and CDR2: KGHDR and SFDVKD. CDR3: CATSDLSNEQFF. In nucleotides, the CDR3 is TGTGCCACCAGTGATTTATCCAATGAGCAGTTCTTC.

This chain connects TRBV19 to TRBJ1-2; weak D call: TRBD1 (5 bases). CDR3 length equals 13 residues. V lost 3 bases and J 7 bases, leaving 12 bases between the germline ends. Germline CDR1 LNHDA, CDR2 SQIVND (reference sequence). As DNA, the CDR3 is TGTGCCAGTAGTATTCAGGGAGTGGCTGGCTACACCTTC. Amino acid sequence: CASSIQGVAGYTF.

The chain couples TRBV6-5 to TRBJ2-7; 10 nucleotides match TRBD2. The germline gives CDR1 MNHEY, CDR2 SVGAGI. The CDR3 has 16 amino acids. The trim removed 4 bases at V and 6 bases at J, leaving 12 bases unmatched. CDR3 in DNA: TGTGCCAGCAGTTCGGAGACCCTAGCGGGAGTCCGCGAGCAGTACTTC. Its protein product is CASSSETLAGVREQYF.

The gene calls are TRBV28 and TRBJ1-1; no definite D call. The CDR3 covers 13 residues. The germline V gene has CDR1 MDHEN and CDR2 SYDVKM. Trimming cost V 2 bases and J 1 base, with 5 bases left between them. The CDR3 bases are TGTGCCAGCAGTTTAGGGTCGAACACTGAAGCTTTCTTT. It specifies CASSLGSNTEAFF.

The chain is built from TRBV7-2 and TRBJ1-2; maybe TRBD1 (6 bases). The V gene lost 5 bases and the J gene lost 8 bases, with 21 bases spanning the gap. The CDR3 consists of 15 residues. Looked up from germline, CDR1 is SGHTA and CDR2 is FQGNSA. CDR3 sequence reads: CASSAGGHRVGGYTF. CDR3 bases: TGTGCCAGCAGCGCCGGCGGACACAGGGTGGGAGGCTACACCTTC. The entire variable domain, with the rest obtained from reference TRBV7-2 and TRBJ1-2, is as follows: GAGVSQSPSNKVTEKGKDVELRCDPISGHTALYWYRQSLGQGLEFLIYFQGNSAPDKSGLPSDRFSAERTGGSVSTLTIQRTQQEDSAVYLCASSAGGHRVGGYTFGSGTRLTVV.

The chain recombines TRBV12-3 or TRBV12-4 with TRBJ2-1, with 8 bases aligning to TRBD1. J was trimmed by 7 bases and V by 8 bases; bases with no gene match: 7. CDR3 length: 13 amino acids. In DNA, the CDR3 is TGTGCCAGCGCCCAGGACAGGGTGAATGAGCAGTTCTTC. Protein sequence: CASAQDRVNEQFF.

V usage is TRBV15 and J usage is TRBJ2-5, with 9 bases matching TRBD1. The CDR3 totals 14 residues. V shed 8 bases and J 5 bases; nucleotides not matched to a gene: 9. Germline V lookup: CDR1 LNHNV, CDR2 YYDKDF (reference sequence). In DNA, the CDR3 is TGTGCCACCGGCCCGGGACAGGGTGTCGAGACCCAGTACTTC. It codes for CATGPGQGVETQYF.

The V call is TRBV4-3, the J call TRBJ2-2, with 8 bases lining up with TRBD2. The CDR3 covers 16 residues. In germline, CDR1 is LGHNA, CDR2 YSLEER. J was trimmed by 2 bases and V by 3 bases; bases with no gene match: 5. The CDR3 here is CASSHRLAGNTGELFF. Here the CDR3 DNA reads TGCGCCAGCAGCCATAGGCTAGCGGGCAACACCGGGGAGCTGTTTTTT.

A note on this clone: The CDR3 ends on some other residue instead of the conserved phenylalanine or tryptophan, so this is likely a read error. The DNA is omitted, as the CDR3 cannot be located on it reliably, and the CDR3 follows TCRdb's listing. V gene TRBV5-6 combines with J gene TRBJ2-2; TRBD2, the table's D call, lacks a check against the DNA. CDR1 and CDR2 from the germline V gene are SGHDT and YYEEEE. The CDR3 has 9 amino acids, counting both end residues. The CDR3 is CASTLRLIL.

The chain carries TRBV14 and TRBJ1-5, with 9 bases aligning to TRBD1. CDR3 size: 18 residues. Germline CDR1 and CDR2: SGHDN and FVKESK. V gave up 4 bases and J gave up 2 bases; unmatched junction bases: 12. CDR3 nucleotides: TGTGCCAGCAGCCTGACCGGGACAGGGCAGTATGGCAATCAGCCCCAGCATTTT. Translation gives CASSLTGTGQYGNQPQHF.

This chain connects TRBV4-2 to TRBJ2-7, with TRBD2 identical over 7 bases. This CDR3 is 15 amino acids long. CDR1 is LGHNA, CDR2 YNFKEQ, per germline. The trim removed 1 base at V and 2 bases at J, leaving 5 bases unmatched. CDR3 coding DNA: TGTGCCAGCAGCCAAGTGGCTAGCGGTACCTACGAGCAGTACTTC. Its translation: CASSQVASGTYEQYF.

The chain uses TRBV3-1 (or the pseudogene TRBV3-2) and TRBJ1-3; D uncertain. In germline, CDR1 is LGHDT, CDR2 YNNKEL (reference sequence). Trimming cost V 0 bases and J 4 bases, with 16 bases left between them. The CDR3 has 17 amino acids. The CDR3 DNA reads TGTGCCAGCAGCCAAGATACGAGTTCATCGGGCGGAAACACCATATATTTT. Protein sequence: CASSQDTSSSGGNTIYF.